The clone carrying this T cell receptor beta chain was observed a handful of times. V was shortened by 5 bases and J by 0 bases, with 11 bases between the two germline ends. From germline, CDR1 is SGHTA and CDR2 FQGTGA. The CDR3 has 16 amino acids. The record originates from a study of T cells in Graves' hyperthyroidism and ophthalmopathy. Study-level information: Peripheral blood was obtained at initial diagnosis, preceding any treatment.

What was amplified from RNA transcripts were TCR beta CDR3 regions. Primed by the HTBI set, a first-round RT-PCR was run on the TCR CDR3. In TCRdb, the multiplex PCR reads were re-called with MiXCR into one record per CDR3 protein. The repertoire holds 690,000 or so distinct CDR3 sequences, with around 19% as singletons. The origin of this receptor is a woman aged 45-65 years with Graves' hyperthyroidism that later progressed to Graves' ophthalmopathy. Sequences were obtained from blood. The genes are TRBV7-3 and TRBJ2-6; perhaps TRBD2 as D (5 bases). Written as DNA, the CDR3 is TGTGCCAGCAGCGCTCCAGGAGGCTCTGGGGCCAACGTCCTGACTTTC. This codes for CASSAPGGSGANVLTF.